Listed here are 31 T cell receptor beta chains from one sample, sequenced in a study of beta chain features in type 1 diabetes (dated by TCRdb to the late 2010s). The method behind the library was the immunoSEQ multiplex PCR assay. The High Capacity cDNA Reverse Transcription Kit was used to reverse transcribe all of the isolated RNA, meaning that expressed TCRB transcripts were what got sequenced. TCRdb stores this immuneACCESS table with in-frame sequences only. Part of the clones is absent; in the studies checked, under half of the shortfall reflects unresolved V genes, and no reason is known for the rest. In this sample the table shows 860,000 or so clones, roughly a sixth of which occur a single time. Of the sample, around 0.02% is held by the ten largest clones. The sample was naive CD4+ T cells from blood. The cell subset or site tag for this specimen amounts to: true naive CD4+ T cells. These TCRs come from a woman aged 18-30 years in good health.

J is TRBJ2-1 and V is TRBV28; 8 nucleotides line up with TRBD2. V gave up 4 bases and J gave up 5 bases; unmatched junction bases: 13. Germline CDR1 reads MDHEN; CDR2 reads SYDVKM. CDR3 length equals 17 residues. The chain's CDR3 is CASSYRGYGRANNEQFF. CDR3 in DNA: TGTGCCAGCAGTTATAGGGGCTACGGGAGGGCCAACAATGAGCAGTTCTTC.

The rearrangement uses TRBV5-1 and TRBJ2-7, with TRBD2 as a possible D gene (5 bases). CDR3 length: 14 residues. The V end was cut by 2 bases, the J end by 2 bases, with 11 bases between. Per the germline V gene, CDR1 is SGHRS and CDR2 is YFSETQ. The CDR3 spells CASSFLPGTYEQYF. CDR3 sequence (DNA): TGCGCCAGCAGCTTTCTCCCGGGGACCTACGAGCAGTACTTC.

V and J are TRBV29-1 and TRBJ2-7; D is unresolved. Per the germline V gene, CDR1 is SQVTM and CDR2 is ANQGSEA. This CDR3 is 14 amino acids long. V lost 4 bases and J 2 bases, leaving 15 bases between the germline ends. CDR3 sequence (DNA): TGCAGCGTTGGGGTCGGAGTCGATGCCTACGAGCAGTACTTC. It codes for CSVGVGVDAYEQYF.

This clone was observed a few times. The genes are TRBV18 and TRBJ2-5; unclear D gene. This CDR3 comprises 12 residues. Trimming removed 6 bases at V and 1 base at J, with 6 bases between. The germline CDR1 and CDR2 sequences are KGHSH and LQKENI. The CDR3 bases are TGTGCCAGCTCCTTCTCCCAAGAGACCCAGTACTTC. Translating it yields CASSFSQETQYF.

This clone has only a few counts. CDR3 protein: CSVKTGTSGRTAYNEQFF. Here the CDR3 DNA reads TGCAGCGTGAAAACCGGGACTAGCGGGAGGACGGCCTACAATGAGCAGTTCTTC. The chain combines TRBV29-1 with TRBJ2-1; 15 bases agree with TRBD2. In germline, CDR1 is SQVTM, CDR2 ANQGSEA. The CDR3 is 18 residues long. V dropped 6 bases and J dropped 2; count of bases not matched to a gene: 11.

This clone was observed a handful of times. This chain's CDR3 is CASSPRRLAGANVLTF. CDR3 in DNA: TGTGCCAGCAGCCCAAGGCGGCTAGCAGGGGCCAACGTCCTGACTTTC. The rearrangement uses TRBV11-2 and TRBJ2-6, with D tentatively TRBD2 (5 bases). The germline V gene encodes CDR1 SGHAT and CDR2 FQNNGV. V gave up 5 bases and J gave up 4 bases, with 15 bases separating them. The CDR3 has 16 amino acids.

V usage is TRBV28 and J usage is TRBJ1-1; D remains unclear. The CDR3 is 12 amino acids. The V gene lost 7 bases and the J gene lost 6 bases, with 12 bases spanning the gap. Germline V gene lookup returns CDR1 MDHEN and CDR2 SYDVKM. Here the CDR3 reads CASTGIFPEAFF. The CDR3 nucleotides are TGTGCCAGCACTGGGATATTCCCTGAAGCTTTCTTT. Full variable domain (rest looked up from reference TRBV28 and TRBJ1-1): DVKVTQSSRYLVKRTGEKVFLECVQDMDHENMFWYRQDPGLGLRLIYFSYDVKMKEKGDIPEGYSVSREKKERFSLILESASTNQTSMYLCASTGIFPEAFFGQGTRLTVV.

This rearrangement joins TRBV7-9 to TRBJ2-1; 7 nucleotides align to TRBD2. The CDR3 contains 19 residues. V lost 5 bases to trimming and J lost 7 bases; unmatched junction nucleotides: 23. Germline loops: CDR1 SEHNR, CDR2 FQNEAQ (reference sequence). In DNA, the CDR3 is TGTGCCAGCAGCCCCCGGGGTAGCGGGCCAAAGGGTCCGACGAATGAGCAGTTCTTC. Translation gives CASSPRGSGPKGPTNEQFF.

The rearrangement uses TRBV7-9 and TRBJ2-1, with TRBD2 matching over 10 bases. V lost 2 bases to trimming and J lost 4 bases; unmatched junction nucleotides: 2. The CDR3 loop spans 15 amino acids. CDR1 and CDR2 from the germline V gene are SEHNR and FQNEAQ (reference sequence). The CDR3 DNA is TGTGCCAGCAGCTTAATGACTAGCGGGTACAATGAGCAGTTCTTC. Translation gives CASSLMTSGYNEQFF.

The gene calls are TRBV6-1 and TRBJ2-3; D could derive from TRBD1 or TRBD2 (5 bases each). Per germline, CDR1 MNHNS and CDR2 SASEGT. V was pared by 4 bases and J by 2 bases, with 19 bases between. The CDR3 spans 17 residues. CDR3 in amino acids: CASSGSGTQIDTDTQYF. The CDR3 bases are TGTGCCAGCAGTGGATCCGGGACCCAGATTGACACAGATACGCAGTATTTT.

In its sample, this clone was seen a few times. This rearrangement joins TRBV5-6 to TRBJ2-2; D may match TRBD1 or TRBD2 (5 bases each). V was clipped by 4 bases and J by 9 bases, with 25 bases between them. Germline-derived CDR1 and CDR2 are SGHDT and YYEEEE. The CDR3 is made up of 17 amino acids. In nucleotides, the CDR3 is TGTGCCAGCAGCCGCGACCGGGACGCCTCGATACCTAGGGAGCTGTTTTTT. Its translation is CASSRDRDASIPRELFF.

This clone showed up just a few times. This chain joins TRBV21-1 and TRBJ2-5; the table gives TRBD1 as D, unverified against the DNA. TRBV21-1 is listed as a pseudogene. The CDR3 extends over 16 amino acids. CDR3 residues: CASSKVTPLGQETQYF. CDR3 bases: TGTGCCAGCAGCAAAGTGACACCCTTGGGCCAAGAGACCCAGTACTTC.

The chain employs TRBV5-1 and TRBJ2-1, with D perhaps matching TRBD1 (5 bases). This CDR3 spans 13 amino acids. V lost 0 bases and J 8 bases, leaving 9 bases between the germline ends. CDR1 and CDR2 (germline): SGHRS, YFSETQ. The CDR3 nucleotides read TGCGCCAGCAGCTTGGGTGGGGCGTATGAGCAGTTCTTC. Translated, it gives CASSLGGAYEQFF.

The rearrangement uses TRBV19 and TRBJ2-1; D may be TRBD1 or TRBD2 (5 bases each). The germline gives CDR1 LNHDA, CDR2 SQIVND (reference sequence). Trimming cost V 3 bases and J 1 base, with 13 bases left between them. This CDR3 has 16 amino acids. The DNA for the CDR3 is TGTGCCAGTAGTATCGAGGGGCATGGGTCCTACAATGAGCAGTTCTTC. It translates to CASSIEGHGSYNEQFF.

In its sample, this clone was seen a few times. No conserved phenylalanine or tryptophan ends this CDR3, so it is likely a read error. No DNA is shown, since the ends of the CDR3 on it are uncertain; the CDR3 is the one TCRdb lists. This CDR3 reads CASSAQGLRGFGL. The V gene is TRBV7-2, the J gene TRBJ1-1. Both ends counted, the CDR3 spans 13 residues. Germline lookup yields CDR1 SGHTA and CDR2 FQGNSA.

CDR3 protein: CASTSVVEKLFF. For the CDR3, the DNA is TGTGCCAGCACGAGTGTGGTTGAAAAACTGTTTTTT. The genes are TRBV28 and TRBJ1-4, with no clear D. The germline V gene encodes CDR1 MDHEN and CDR2 SYDVKM. The CDR3 runs to 12 residues. With 7 bases removed from V and 7 bases from J, the gap between germline ends came to 10 bases.

The chain links TRBV6-5 to TRBJ2-7, with 9 bases matching TRBD2. After removal of 1 base from V and 6 bases from J, the junction contained 4 bases not matched to a gene. Germline V gene sequence: CDR1 MNHEY, CDR2 SVGAGI. The CDR3 covers 14 residues. The CDR3 DNA sequence: TGTGCCAGCAGTTACTTTGCGGGAGGGCCCGAGCAGTACTTC. This gives the protein CASSYFAGGPEQYF.

V gene TRBV4-3 combines with J gene TRBJ2-5; the match to TRBD2 covers 11 bases. This CDR3 contains 20 residues. The germline gives CDR1 LGHNA, CDR2 YSLEER. The V gene end was trimmed by 0 bases and the J gene end by 6 bases; junction bases not matched to a gene: 18. The CDR3: CASSQDTTSGRGGTTQTQYF. Here the CDR3 DNA reads TGCGCCAGCAGCCAAGATACAACTAGCGGGAGAGGGGGGACGACCCAGACCCAGTACTTC.

The V and J genes are TRBV28 and TRBJ2-7; D call uncertain. Germline values: CDR1 MDHEN, CDR2 SYDVKM. The CDR3 has 13 amino acids. With 8 bases removed from V and 2 bases from J, the gap between germline ends came to 13 bases. CDR3 amino acids: CASLTLVPYEQYF. CDR3 DNA: TGTGCCAGCCTGACTCTAGTCCCCTACGAGCAGTACTTC. The variable domain in full, completed from reference TRBV28 and TRBJ2-7, reads DVKVTQSSRYLVKRTGEKVFLECVQDMDHENMFWYRQDPGLGLRLIYFSYDVKMKEKGDIPEGYSVSREKKERFSLILESASTNQTSMYLCASLTLVPYEQYFGPGTRLTVT.

The J gene is TRBJ2-3, the V gene TRBV6-6; 7 bases are shared with TRBD2. CDR1 MNHNY and CDR2 SVGAGI come from the germline V gene (reference sequence). The CDR3 sequence is 16 residues long. The trim removed 6 bases at V and 5 bases at J, leaving 14 bases unmatched. CDR3 sequence: CASSPISGLGLDTQYF. As DNA, the CDR3 is TGTGCCAGCAGCCCCATTAGCGGGTTGGGACTAGATACGCAGTATTTT.

V usage is TRBV7-6 and J usage is TRBJ2-1; D perhaps matches TRBD2 (6 bases). The germline V and J ends were trimmed by 5 bases and 7 bases, with 15 bases remaining between them. The CDR3 has 14 residues. Germline V gene data show CDR1 as SGHVS and CDR2 as FNYEAQ. CDR3 amino acids: CASSPRGGGNEQFF. CDR3 nucleotides: TGTGCCAGCAGCCCTCGTGGTGGGGGGAATGAGCAGTTCTTC. Full variable domain (outside the CDR3, taken from reference TRBV7-6 and TRBJ2-1): GAGVSQSPRYKVTKRGQDVALRCDPISGHVSLYWYRQALGQGPEFLTYFNYEAQQDKSGLPNDRFSAERPEGSISTLTIQRTEQRDSAMYRCASSPRGGGNEQFFGPGTRLTVL.

This sequence joins TRBV6-1 and TRBJ2-7, with D possibly matching TRBD1 (6 bases). The CDR3 extends over 12 amino acids. CDR1 is MNHNS and CDR2 is SASEGT in the germline V gene. The V end was cut by 7 bases, the J end by 7 bases, with 14 bases between. CDR3 DNA: TGTGCCAGCATCCAAGATACAGGGGAGCAGTACTTC. Its translation is CASIQDTGEQYF.

The genes are TRBV4-3 and TRBJ1-3; no clear D. CDR1 is LGHNA and CDR2 is YSLEER in the germline V gene. The CDR3 has 14 amino acids. V lost 3 bases and J 0 bases, leaving 6 bases between the germline ends. In nucleotides, the CDR3 is TGCGCCAGCAGCCAGCAGACCTCTGGAAACACCATATATTTT. Its protein is CASSQQTSGNTIYF.

This chain uses TRBV6-6 with TRBJ1-1; no clear D. Germline V gene data show CDR1 as MNHNY and CDR2 as SVGAGI (reference sequence). V was trimmed by 10 bases and J by 0 bases, leaving 15 bases between them. This CDR3 region has 14 residues. CDR3 coding DNA: TGTGCCACCTCCGACGCCCCTCTGAACACTGAAGCTTTCTTT. Translation: CATSDAPLNTEAFF.

This clone has only one observation. V is TRBV28 and J is TRBJ2-4, with 8 bases identical to TRBD1. The CDR3 is made up of 14 amino acids. Losses at the gene ends were 5 bases for V and 7 bases for J; bases not matched to a gene: 7. Germline V lookup: CDR1 MDHEN, CDR2 SYDVKM. The CDR3 DNA sequence: TGTGCCAGCAGTCCCGGCGACAGGGGTAACATTCAGTACTTC. Translation: CASSPGDRGNIQYF.

The J gene is TRBJ2-1, the V gene TRBV6-5; the D call may be TRBD1 or TRBD2 (5 bases each). CDR1 is MNHEY and CDR2 is SVGAGI in the germline V gene. V was pared by 4 bases and J by 12 bases, with 13 bases between. This CDR3 has 12 amino acids. The CDR3 DNA is TGTGCCAGCAGTTCCCGGACTGGGACGCAGTTCTTC. Protein sequence: CASSSRTGTQFF.

The CDR3 DNA follows: TGTGCCAGCAGTGAGGGGGTCCGACCGTACTTC. This encodes CASSEGVRPYF. The chain is built from TRBV2 and TRBJ2-7; D could derive from TRBD1 or TRBD2 (5 bases each). Trimming left V 3 bases short and J 12 bases short, with 12 bases between. The CDR3 sequence is 11 residues long. The germline CDR1 and CDR2 sequences are SNHLY and FYNNEI.

The rearrangement uses TRBV21-1 and TRBJ2-7; the D segment call TRBD1 is taken from the table without a DNA check. TRBV21-1 counts as a pseudogene. The CDR3 spans 16 residues. CDR3: CASSKGGQGTAHEQYF. The CDR3 coding sequence is TGTGCCAGCAGCAAAGGAGGACAGGGTACGGCCCACGAGCAGTACTTC.

This clone was recorded a few times. V usage is TRBV2 and J usage is TRBJ2-3; D not certain. In germline, CDR1 is SNHLY, CDR2 FYNNEI. The CDR3 is 12 residues long. V was shortened by 6 bases and J by 7 bases, with 11 bases between the two germline ends. Here the CDR3 DNA reads TGTGCCAGCAGGTCCCTCACCCATACGCAGTATTTT. This translates into CASRSLTHTQYF.

This clone turned up a few times. The same CDR3 also results from other DNA sequences found in this sample. The chain employs TRBV28 and TRBJ2-5; maybe TRBD2 (5 bases). The end of the DNA fits TRBJ2-7 better, so the J call may be wrong. The CDR3 totals 13 residues. Germline loops: CDR1 MDHEN, CDR2 SYDVKM. DNA of the CDR3: TGTGCCAGCAGTTTAAGCGGACCATACGAGCAGTACTTC. This encodes CASSLSGPYEQYF.

This clone was recorded a few times. V gene TRBV7-9 combines with J gene TRBJ2-2; tentatively, D is TRBD1 or TRBD2 (5 bases each). In germline, CDR1 is SEHNR, CDR2 FQNEAQ (reference sequence). There are 17 residues in the CDR3. V lost 5 bases and J lost 0, with 16 bases in between. CDR3 in amino acids: CASSRQGASPNTGELFF. CDR3 DNA: TGTGCCAGCAGCCGGCAGGGAGCGTCTCCGAACACCGGGGAGCTGTTTTTT.